This TCR beta chain was observed in a study of breast tumors, draining lymph nodes, adjacent tissues. Axillary draining lymph nodes of breast cancer patients supplied the node samples. This clonotype was found many times. The CDR3 consists of 18 residues. Unmatched junction bases numbered 17, after V lost 6 bases and J lost 3 bases. Germline CDR1 reads DFQATT; CDR2 reads SNEGSKA (reference sequence). One entry per CDR3 protein results from TCRdb running MiXCR on the multiplex PCR reads. This table has about 270,000 distinct CDR3 sequences, around 30% appearing once. Material: axillary lymph node tissue. This clonotype originated in a female donor with breast cancer. Some clones in this sample may be carry-over from other donors' samples. This chain joins TRBV20-1 and TRBJ1-6; 7 bases line up with TRBD1. This CDR3 is CSATRQGGGRFYNSPLHF. In DNA form, the CDR3 reads TGCAGTGCGACACGACAGGGAGGGGGTCGGTTCTATAATTCACCCCTCCACTTT.